Described below is a single TCR beta chain sequence and its context. These data belong to a study of blood T cell repertoires in COVID-19. For the study at large: COVID-19 samples collected from the United States, Italy and Spain covered acute and convalescent phases.

A Seattle source enrolled patients during active infection and followed them longitudinally. In the study's own analysis: Estimates of nucleated cell counts were drawn from the amplification of reference gene primers. Profiling relied on immunoSEQ multiplex PCR, and the TCRdb table lists in-frame clones only, not all of them. V, J and clone size were drawn from that table, and D and trimming were deduced from the DNA. Among around 46,000 clones listed, about 87% were seen once. The clonotype was recovered from a woman older than 75 with COVID-19, enrolled during active disease. The material sequenced was peripheral blood.

CDR3 nucleotide sequence: TGTGCCAGCAGCTTAGGTCGGGGGTACGAGCAGTACTTC. It encodes CASSLGRGYEQYF. The chain carries TRBV7-2 and TRBJ2-7; D might be TRBD2 (6 bases). CDR3 length: 13 residues. V was cut by 1 base and J by 4 bases, with 8 bases left in between. The germline CDR1 and CDR2 sequences are SGHTA and FQGNSA.